This T cell receptor beta chain appears in the sequencing data of a study of cytomegalovirus exposure and HLA in healthy donors. Broader study findings: TCR association rates varied by HLA locus in a later analysis, with DRB1 highest and HLA-C lowest. TCR sequences were mostly rare, though some public TCRs occurred in many donors.

Note on this clone: Antigen specificity is unknown.

It was healthy bone marrow donors who served as donors. The germline V gene encodes CDR1 LNHDA and CDR2 SQIVND (reference sequence). CDR3 size: 15 residues. V lost 3 bases and J 5 bases, leaving 14 bases between the germline ends. The primer mix had 60 Vbeta and 13 Jbeta primers. Sequenced by immunoSEQ multiplex PCR; TCRdb stores in-frame clones only, minus some. The sample has 150,000 to 200,000 clones; approximately 77% are singletons. This chain uses TRBV19 with TRBJ2-4, with D maybe TRBD2 (5 bases). The material sequenced was PBMCs. This receptor was identified in a male donor in good health and CMV-seropositive. The CDR3 region has the DNA TGTGCCAGTAGTATCCCCGGACTGCTTGAAAACATTCAGTACTTC. Protein sequence: CASSIPGLLENIQYF.